This TCR beta chain is drawn from a study of technical replicates of blood from several donors. Clones were sequenced by immunoSEQ multiplex PCR, and TCRdb holds only the in-frame ones, with some missing. The table lists around 13,000 clones, approximately 95% of them singletons. The specimen sequenced was PBMCs. This receptor was obtained from a human donor in good health.

In DNA form, the CDR3 reads TGTGCCACCAGCAGAGTCCCCCCAAGACAGGGGACGGGCGAGCAGTACTTC. Translated: CATSRVPPRQGTGEQYF. The rearrangement links TRBV15 to TRBJ2-7; 8 bases fit TRBD1. The length of the CDR3 is 17 residues. With V trimmed by 1 base and J by 6 bases, 14 bases remained unmatched. Germline lookup yields CDR1 LNHNV and CDR2 YYDKDF (reference sequence).